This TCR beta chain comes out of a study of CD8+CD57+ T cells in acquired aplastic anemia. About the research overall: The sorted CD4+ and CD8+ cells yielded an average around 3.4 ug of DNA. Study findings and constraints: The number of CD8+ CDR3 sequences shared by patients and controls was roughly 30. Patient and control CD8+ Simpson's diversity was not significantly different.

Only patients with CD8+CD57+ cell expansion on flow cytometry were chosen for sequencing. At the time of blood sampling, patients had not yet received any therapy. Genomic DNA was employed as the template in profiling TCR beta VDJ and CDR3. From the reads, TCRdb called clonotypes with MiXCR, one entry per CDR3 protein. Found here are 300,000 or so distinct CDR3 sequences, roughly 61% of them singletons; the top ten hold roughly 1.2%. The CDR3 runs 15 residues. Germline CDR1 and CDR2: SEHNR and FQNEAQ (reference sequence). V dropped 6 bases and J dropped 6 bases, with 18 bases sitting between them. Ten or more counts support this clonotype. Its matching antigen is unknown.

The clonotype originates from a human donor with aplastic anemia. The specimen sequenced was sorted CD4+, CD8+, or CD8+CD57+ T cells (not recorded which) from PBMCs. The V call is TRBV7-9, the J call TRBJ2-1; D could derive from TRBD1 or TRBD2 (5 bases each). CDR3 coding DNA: TGTGCCAGCAGGGTCAAGGGACCACGGGGCAATGAGCAGTTCTTC. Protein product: CASRVKGPRGNEQFF.